The 23 T cell receptor beta chains presented below share a single source sample, sequenced in a study of T cell responses to AZD1222 COVID-19 vaccine. TCRdb keeps only in-frame clones here, not all; method: immunoSEQ multiplex PCR. Of roughly 180,000 clones listed, 90% to 95% are singletons. This specimen consisted of peripheral blood, obtained 28 days after the second AZD1222 dose. The receptors were gathered from an adult who received the AZD1222 COVID-19 vaccine.

The chain employs TRBV19 and TRBJ2-3, with 9 nucleotides matching TRBD2. Germline trimming cut 4 bases from V and 6 bases from J; bases unmatched to any gene: 11. The CDR3 has 16 amino acids. Germline V gene sequence: CDR1 LNHDA, CDR2 SQIVND (reference sequence). CDR3 sequence reads: CASSTRLAGDPDTQYF. CDR3 bases: TGTGCCAGTAGTACCCGTTTAGCGGGAGACCCGGATACGCAGTATTTT.

The chain recombines TRBV25-1 with TRBJ2-7, with 7 nucleotides matching TRBD2. The CDR3 covers 14 residues. The V gene end was trimmed by 3 bases and the J gene end by 10 bases; junction bases not matched to a gene: 12. From germline, CDR1 is MGHDK and CDR2 SYGVNS. As DNA, the CDR3 is TGTGCCAGCAGTGATCAAGGCGGGAGCCCCCCCCAGTACTTC. Amino acids: CASSDQGGSPPQYF.

In this sample, this clone turned up a few times. J is TRBJ1-4 and V is TRBV29-1, with D perhaps matching TRBD1 (5 bases). The germline V and J ends were trimmed by 5 bases and 5 bases, with 12 bases remaining between them. The CDR3 is 13 amino acids. CDR1 and CDR2 (germline): SQVTM, ANQGSEA. CDR3 DNA: TGCAGCGTTTCCGGGACGGTCAATGAAAAACTGTTTTTT. Translating gives CSVSGTVNEKLFF.

This sequence joins TRBV7-6 and TRBJ2-1; D perhaps matches TRBD2 (7 bases). The CDR3 loop spans 13 amino acids. Germline CDR1 is SGHVS and CDR2 is FNYEAQ. Between the trimmed V and J ends, which lost 5 bases and 15 bases, there was a span of 20 bases. The CDR3 region is CASSPVGGRYPFF. CDR3 nucleotide sequence: TGTGCCAGCAGCCCTGTCGGGGGGCGATATCCGTTCTTC.

The chain employs TRBV18 and TRBJ2-7; 8 bases are shared with TRBD2. CDR1 is KGHSH and CDR2 is LQKENI in the germline V gene. The CDR3 covers 14 residues. The trim removed 6 bases at V and 3 bases at J, leaving 7 bases unmatched. The CDR3 nucleotides read TGTGCCAGCTCGCACGATAGCGGGAACTACGAGCAGTACTTC. Amino acid sequence: CASSHDSGNYEQYF.

The rearrangement uses TRBV18 and TRBJ1-1; no clear D gene. The CDR3 runs 14 residues. Germline loops: CDR1 KGHSH, CDR2 LQKENI. Trimming left V 2 bases short and J 1 base short, with 8 bases between. CDR3 in DNA: TGTGCCAGCTCACCAAGGCTCCAGAACACTGAAGCTTTCTTT. Translated: CASSPRLQNTEAFF.

This chain uses TRBV6-1 with TRBJ2-3, with TRBD2 matching over 10 bases. CDR1 and CDR2 (germline): MNHNS, SASEGT. The CDR3 consists of 15 residues. V lost 3 bases to trimming and J lost 5 bases; unmatched junction nucleotides: 5. This chain's CDR3 is CASSDLSGGRDTQYF. CDR3 DNA sequence: TGTGCCAGCAGTGATCTTAGCGGGGGGAGAGATACGCAGTATTTT.

J is TRBJ1-3 and V is TRBV6-5; the D gene is possibly TRBD1 (5 bases). V lost 8 bases and J 9 bases, leaving 14 bases between the germline ends. Germline values: CDR1 MNHEY, CDR2 SVGAGI. The CDR3 covers 12 residues. CDR3 DNA: TGTGCCAGCCGAGACATAGGGACCACCATATATTTT. Protein product: CASRDIGTTIYF.

This rearrangement joins TRBV5-4 to TRBJ2-2; tentative D call: TRBD1 (6 bases). V was pared by 0 bases and J by 4 bases, with 10 bases between. CDR3 length: 15 residues. CDR1 and CDR2 (germline): SGHNT, YYREEE (reference sequence). CDR3 loop: CASSLETGITGELFF. The CDR3 nucleotides are TGTGCCAGCAGCTTGGAGACAGGAATCACCGGGGAGCTGTTTTTT.

The chain links TRBV5-1 to TRBJ1-4; tentative D call: TRBD1 (5 bases). Trimming stripped 5 bases from V and 8 bases from J, with 13 bases between. Germline V lookup: CDR1 SGHRS, CDR2 YFSETQ. The CDR3 is 13 amino acids. CDR3 sequence: CASSRGVGEKLFF. In DNA form, the CDR3 reads TGCGCCAGCAGTAGGGGAGTAGGGGAAAAACTGTTTTTT.

The chain links TRBV13 to TRBJ1-1, with 7 positions matching TRBD1. Looked up from germline, CDR1 is PRHDT and CDR2 is FYEKMQ (reference sequence). The V gene end was trimmed by 2 bases and the J gene end by 0 bases; junction bases not matched to a gene: 6. The length of the CDR3 is 16 residues. CDR3 in DNA: TGTGCCAGCAGCTTACGGACAGGAAACATGAACACTGAAGCTTTCTTT. This gives the protein CASSLRTGNMNTEAFF.

As for this clone: Other DNA sequences in the sample encode the same CDR3. This chain joins TRBV29-1 and TRBJ2-1, with 12 nucleotides matching TRBD2. The CDR3 loop spans 13 amino acids. Germline V gene lookup returns CDR1 SQVTM and CDR2 ANQGSEA. The J segment lost 7 bases and the V segment lost 4 bases, leaving 2 bases of the junction unmatched. The CDR3 reads CSVVGLAGNEQFF. DNA of the CDR3: TGCAGCGTTGTGGGACTAGCGGGTAATGAGCAGTTCTTC.

The J gene is TRBJ2-7, the V gene TRBV29-1; 7 bases fit TRBD1. CDR3 length: 14 residues. The trim removed 5 bases at V and 0 bases at J, leaving 7 bases unmatched. The germline V gene has CDR1 SQVTM and CDR2 ANQGSEA. Here the CDR3 reads CSVRRDSNSYEQYF. CDR3 coding DNA: TGCAGCGTTCGCCGGGACAGCAACTCCTACGAGCAGTACTTC.

The chain couples TRBV18 to TRBJ2-2, with a possible D match to TRBD1 (6 bases). V lost 3 bases and J lost 3, with 14 bases in between. Germline values: CDR1 KGHSH, CDR2 LQKENI. The CDR3 is made up of 16 amino acids. The CDR3 bases are TGTGCCAGCTCACCCCGCCCAGGGGTGGACACCGGGGAGCTGTTTTTT. Its protein product is CASSPRPGVDTGELFF.

The chain combines TRBV5-6 with TRBJ1-1; 7 nucleotides line up with TRBD1. Germline values: CDR1 SGHDT, CDR2 YYEEEE. The CDR3 runs 15 residues. Losses at the gene ends were 2 bases for V and 5 bases for J; bases not matched to a gene: 9. CDR3 nucleotide sequence: TGTGCCAGCAGCTTCGTGACAGGGAGATCAACTGAAGCTTTCTTT. Translating it yields CASSFVTGRSTEAFF.

The chain links TRBV11-2 to TRBJ1-2; D not resolved. Germline V gene lookup returns CDR1 SGHAT and CDR2 FQNNGV. The CDR3 extends over 14 amino acids. The V end was cut by 4 bases, the J end by 4 bases, with 13 bases between. CDR3 in DNA: TGTGCCAGCAGCTCCTACTCAGGTGGCTATGGCTACACCTTC. Translating gives CASSSYSGGYGYTF.

The chain joins TRBV2 to TRBJ1-4; a weak D match, TRBD1 (5 bases). The CDR3 has 15 amino acids. Germline V CDR1 and CDR2: SNHLY, FYNNEI. The germline V and J ends were trimmed by 3 bases and 10 bases, with 18 bases remaining between them. DNA of the CDR3: TGTGCCAGCAGTGAGGCCGGGACGGAGGTTGTAAAACTGTTTTTT. Amino acid sequence: CASSEAGTEVVKLFF.

The chain combines TRBV11-2 with TRBJ2-3, with D perhaps TRBD1 or TRBD2 (5 bases each). The CDR3 is 15 amino acids. CDR1 and CDR2 (germline): SGHAT, FQNNGV. Trimming took 5 bases from V and 8 from J, leaving 20 bases between them. CDR3 sequence: CASSTEGHRLVTQYF. CDR3 sequence (DNA): TGTGCCAGCAGCACCGAGGGGCACCGGTTGGTTACGCAGTATTTT.

The rearrangement joins TRBV11-2 to TRBJ2-5; D gene uncertain. Germline values: CDR1 SGHAT, CDR2 FQNNGV. Between the trimmed V and J ends, which lost 1 base and 2 bases, there was a span of 14 bases. CDR3 size: 16 residues. The CDR3 coding sequence is TGTGCCAGCAGCTTAGGACCCCAGGCACAGCAAGAGACCCAGTACTTC. The encoded protein is CASSLGPQAQQETQYF.

The rearrangement joins TRBV5-5 to TRBJ2-7, with D uncertain. Per the germline V gene, CDR1 is SGHKS and CDR2 is YYEKEE (reference sequence). V dropped 0 bases and J dropped 3 bases, with 4 bases sitting between them. CDR3 length: 12 amino acids. The CDR3 spells CASSLADYEQYF. The DNA for the CDR3 is TGTGCCAGCAGCTTGGCGGACTACGAGCAGTACTTC.

This sequence joins TRBV6-2 or TRBV6-3 and TRBJ1-5, with 8 bases aligning to TRBD1. J gave up 7 bases and V 5 bases, and 7 bases lay outside the gene matches. The CDR3 runs 14 residues. Germline values: CDR1 MNHEY, CDR2 SVGEGT. The CDR3 region has the DNA TGTGCCAGCAGTGCAGGGGGCGCGAGGCAGCCCCAGCATTTT. Amino acids: CASSAGGARQPQHF.

The V call is TRBV24-1, the J call TRBJ2-2; D not certain. The CDR3 covers 17 residues. The germline CDR1 and CDR2 sequences are KGHDR and SFDVKD. V lost 4 bases and J lost 3, with 17 bases in between. CDR3 in DNA: TGTGCCACCAGTGACAACCGGGCCCCCGAGGACACCGGGGAGCTGTTTTTT. It yields the protein CATSDNRAPEDTGELFF.

The chain is built from TRBV6-5 and TRBJ1-1; D is perhaps TRBD1 (6 bases). This CDR3 spans 14 amino acids. Trimming removed 6 bases at V and 1 base at J, with 12 bases between. CDR1 MNHEY and CDR2 SVGAGI come from the germline V gene. The CDR3 coding sequence is TGTGCCAGCAGCGGTGGACAGTGGAACACTGAAGCTTTCTTT. Translation gives CASSGGQWNTEAFF.